Listed below are T cell receptor beta chains from one sample, sequenced in a study of technical replicates of blood from several donors. Sequenced by immunoSEQ multiplex PCR; TCRdb stores in-frame clones only, minus some. The sample has some 85,000 clones, about 93% seen once. Sequenced sample: T cells isolated from PBMCs. These receptor sequences come from a human donor in good health. Each CDR3 is given with its conserved first and last residue. D genes are given only for firm matches. Size is stated for part of the rows, as once, few or many counts, or as a class when the clone is expanded.

d_gene: -
j_gene: TRBJ2-7
len: 14
v_gene: TRBV18
abundance: few
CDR3nt: TGTGCCAGCTCACCAGAGGACAGCTCCTACGAGCAGTACTTC
CDR3aa: CASSPEDSSYEQYF

d_gene: -
j_gene: TRBJ2-3
len: 15
v_gene: TRBV28
abundance: -
CDR3nt: TGTGCCAGCAGTCTACGACCAGGGCCCACAGATACGCAGTATTTT
CDR3aa: CASSLRPGPTDTQYF

d_gene: TRBD2
j_gene: TRBJ2-3
len: 14
v_gene: TRBV7-3
abundance: -
CDR3nt: TGTGCCAGCAGCTCTAGCGGGGTCACAGATACGCAGTATTTT
CDR3aa: CASSSSGVTDTQYF

d_gene: TRBD1
j_gene: TRBJ1-5
len: 16
v_gene: TRBV18
abundance: -
CDR3nt: TGTGCCAGCTCACCTTCGAGACAGGGGGCTGATCAGCCCCAGCATTTT
CDR3aa: CASSPSRQGADQPQHF

d_gene: -
j_gene: TRBJ2-3
len: 13
v_gene: TRBV6-5
abundance: -
CDR3nt: TGTGCCAGCAGTCCGGACTATACAGATACGCAGTATTTT
CDR3aa: CASSPDYTDTQYF

d_gene: TRBD2
j_gene: TRBJ2-2
len: 15
v_gene: TRBV25-1
abundance: once
CDR3nt: TGTGCCAGCAGTGTTGGAGCGGGGGCCACCGGGGAGCTGTTTTTT
CDR3aa: CASSVGAGATGELFF

d_gene: TRBD1
j_gene: TRBJ1-2
len: 14
v_gene: TRBV29-1
abundance: -
CDR3nt: TGCAGCGTTGGGGGGGACAGGGGGAACTATGGCTACACCTTC
CDR3aa: CSVGGDRGNYGYTF

d_gene: TRBD2
j_gene: TRBJ2-3
len: 17
v_gene: TRBV6-1
abundance: -
CDR3nt: TGTGCCAGCAGTGAGGCCCCGGGACTAGGTATAACAGATACGCAGTATTTT
CDR3aa: CASSEAPGLGITDTQYF

d_gene: TRBD2
j_gene: TRBJ2-3
len: 16
v_gene: TRBV4-2
abundance: -
CDR3nt: TGTGCCAGCAGCCAACGAAGCGGGAGGGACACAGATACGCAGTATTTT
CDR3aa: CASSQRSGRDTDTQYF

d_gene: -
j_gene: TRBJ2-5
len: 11
v_gene: TRBV7-3
abundance: once
CDR3nt: TGTGCCAGCAGCTCCGGAGAGACCCAGTACTTC
CDR3aa: CASSSGETQYF

d_gene: TRBD1
j_gene: TRBJ1-5
len: 14
v_gene: TRBV6-5
abundance: -
CDR3nt: TGTGCCGCATCCCCGGGACAGTTTAATCAGCCCCAGCATTTT
CDR3aa: CAASPGQFNQPQHF

d_gene: -
j_gene: TRBJ2-3
len: 13
v_gene: TRBV7-9
abundance: -
CDR3nt: TGTGCCAGCAGCCCGGGGTTCGCAGATACGCAGTATTTT
CDR3aa: CASSPGFADTQYF

d_gene: TRBD2
j_gene: TRBJ2-3
len: 16
v_gene: TRBV9
abundance: -
CDR3nt: TGTGCCAGCAGCGTAGATGCGGGAGGTGGCACAGATACGCAGTATTTT
CDR3aa: CASSVDAGGGTDTQYF

d_gene: -
j_gene: TRBJ1-1
len: 14
v_gene: TRBV21-1
abundance: -
CDR3nt: TGTGCCAGCAGCCCCTATCGGGGAAGGACTGAAGCTTTCTTT
CDR3aa: CASSPYRGRTEAFF

d_gene: TRBD2
j_gene: TRBJ2-3
len: 19
v_gene: TRBV5-6
abundance: -
CDR3nt: TGTGCCAGCAGCTTGGCTTTTTGGCGGGAGGGCTCGGGCACAGATACGCAGTATTTT
CDR3aa: CASSLAFWREGSGTDTQYF

d_gene: TRBD1
j_gene: TRBJ2-5
len: 14
v_gene: TRBV7-9
abundance: -
CDR3nt: TGTGCCAGCAGCCCCCGACAGGGGCGGGAGACCCAGTACTTC
CDR3aa: CASSPRQGRETQYF

d_gene: -
j_gene: TRBJ2-7
len: 16
v_gene: TRBV5-1
abundance: -
CDR3nt: TGCGCCAGCAGCTTGGTCCCAGGCGAAATCTCCTACGAGCAGTACTTC
CDR3aa: CASSLVPGEISYEQYF

d_gene: TRBD2
j_gene: TRBJ2-5
len: 15
v_gene: TRBV9
abundance: -
CDR3nt: TGTGCCAGCAGCTCAGCGGGAGGGCCCCAAGAGACCCAGTACTTC
CDR3aa: CASSSAGGPQETQYF

d_gene: -
j_gene: TRBJ2-7
len: 15
v_gene: TRBV19
abundance: -
CDR3nt: TGTGCCAGTAGTATCTTAGCGTCCTCCTCCTACGAGCAGTACTTC
CDR3aa: CASSILASSSYEQYF

d_gene: -
j_gene: TRBJ1-3
len: 15
v_gene: TRBV4-1
abundance: -
CDR3nt: TGCGCCAGCAGCGCACAGGTGCTCTCTGGAAACACCATATATTTT
CDR3aa: CASSAQVLSGNTIYF

d_gene: TRBD2
j_gene: TRBJ2-7
len: 13
v_gene: TRBV19
abundance: -
CDR3nt: TGTGCCAGTAGTGCGGCTAGCGGGAACGAGCAGTACTTC
CDR3aa: CASSAASGNEQYF

d_gene: -
j_gene: TRBJ1-4
len: 11
v_gene: TRBV29-1
abundance: -
CDR3nt: TGCAGCGCCCCCGAAGCTGGAAAACTGTTTTTT
CDR3aa: CSAPEAGKLFF

d_gene: TRBD1
j_gene: TRBJ2-5
len: 14
v_gene: TRBV7-9
abundance: -
CDR3nt: TGTGCCAGCAGCTTCGTGGGGACAGCGGAGACCCAGTACTTC
CDR3aa: CASSFVGTAETQYF

d_gene: -
j_gene: TRBJ2-7
len: 12
v_gene: TRBV6-1
abundance: -
CDR3nt: TGTGCCAGCGACAGCACCGCCTACGAGCAGTACTTC
CDR3aa: CASDSTAYEQYF